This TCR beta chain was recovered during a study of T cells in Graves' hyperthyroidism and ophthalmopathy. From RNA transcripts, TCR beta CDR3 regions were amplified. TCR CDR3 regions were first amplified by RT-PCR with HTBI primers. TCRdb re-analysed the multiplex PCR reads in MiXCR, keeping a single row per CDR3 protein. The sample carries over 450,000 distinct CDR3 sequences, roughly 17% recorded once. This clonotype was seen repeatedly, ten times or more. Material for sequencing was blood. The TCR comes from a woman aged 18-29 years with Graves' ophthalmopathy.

CDR3 nucleotides: TGTGCCACCAGTGATTTGGTCTCGAACACCGGGGAGCTGTTTTTT. Its translation: CATSDLVSNTGELFF. The genes are TRBV24-1 and TRBJ2-2; D remains unclear. Trimming removed 0 bases from V and 0 bases from J, with 4 bases in between. This CDR3 spans 15 amino acids. The germline gives CDR1 KGHDR, CDR2 SFDVKD.